This entry features one T cell receptor (beta chain) sequence. Its antigen specificity is not known. The record has no base qualities; no much larger clone is one base away. This sample stems from a study of blood T cell repertoires in COVID-19 (dated by TCRdb to about 2020). About the full investigation: Samples covering the acute and convalescent phases of COVID-19 were provided by collaborators in the United States, Italy and Spain. The prospective study material was composed of cDNA or gDNA derived from T cells, B-cell-depleted T cells, or PBMCs. The dataset comprised deeply sampled blood TCRbeta repertoires from subjects exposed to, actively infected with, or recovered from COVID-19. The repertoires were released in a freely available public database intended as a resource for research on the immune response to SARS-CoV-2. Samples came from the ongoing ImmuneRACE study (first 160 participants) plus 1,254 subjects from 6 global collaborators. Sample metadata almost always included a de-identified subject ID, COVID-19 status, age in years and sex. Where available, HLA class I and class II types were obtained from metadata supplied by the sample provider rather than from assay-based typing. The paper as a whole reports these results and caveats: Clinical and demographic metadata were provided uncurated, with the amount varying by source and participant.

The immunoSEQ Assay, a bias-controlled multiplex PCR, was used to amplify TCRbeta CDR3 regions from genomic DNA. The paper's processing steps were these. The number of nucleated cells in each sample was estimated by amplification of reference gene primers within the assay. To quantify the absolute abundance of each unique TCRbeta CDR3 rearrangement, sequence reads were collapsed and filtered. For each sample, productive Simpson clonality was calculated as the square root of Simpson's diversity index over productive rearrangements. TCRdb retrieved this table from immuneACCESS and kept in-frame rearrangements only. Not all clones are present; in checked studies, unresolved V genes account for under half, and no reason is known for the remainder. The DNA was the basis for D and trimming; V, J and clone size are from that table. This sample lists some 48,000 clones; more than 70% were detected once. 2.2% of the sample rests with the top ten.

Each collaborating institution followed its own protocols to collect whole blood in K2EDTA tubes. For TCRbeta analysis, collaborators shipped samples in one of three forms: frozen whole blood, isolated PBMCs, or DNA extracted from either of those sample types. The germline V gene sets CDR1 to WSHSY and CDR2 to SAAADI. Trimming removed 5 bases from V and 0 bases from J, leaving 14 bases between the germline ends. Inclusive of the bounding cysteine and phenylalanine, the CDR3 is 16 residues long. The DNA shown is the 48-base CDR3, in frame from base 1. This TCR was sampled from a human donor in a cohort sampled during active COVID-19. Input material: peripheral blood. The chain is encoded by TRBV10-2 joined to TRBJ1-3; no confident D gene assignment can be made. The CDR3 loop reads CASSFSPSSSGNTIYF. The DNA is TGCGCCAGCAGTTTCTCCCCCTCGAGCTCTGGAAACACCATATATTTT.